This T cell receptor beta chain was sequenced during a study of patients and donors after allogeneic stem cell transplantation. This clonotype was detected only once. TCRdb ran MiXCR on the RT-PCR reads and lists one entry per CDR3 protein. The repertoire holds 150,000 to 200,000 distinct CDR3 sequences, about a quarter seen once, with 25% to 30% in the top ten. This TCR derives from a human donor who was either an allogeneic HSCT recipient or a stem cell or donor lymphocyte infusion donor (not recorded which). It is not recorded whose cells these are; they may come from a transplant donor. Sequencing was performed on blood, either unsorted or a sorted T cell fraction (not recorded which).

The CDR3 DNA is TGTGCCAGCAGCCTTGAGCGACAGAATGAGCAGTTCTTC. This codes for CASSLERQNEQFF. V usage is TRBV4-2 and J usage is TRBJ2-1, with D perhaps TRBD1 (5 bases). Deletions cut 4 bases from V and 7 bases from J, with 11 bases between. The CDR3 spans 13 residues. Per the germline V gene, CDR1 is LGHNA and CDR2 is YNFKEQ.